The 22 T cell receptor beta chains listed next were all sequenced from one sample in a study of T cells after yellow fever vaccination. A single record per CDR3 protein comes from TCRdb applying MiXCR to the 5' RACE reads. This sample has about 510,000 distinct CDR3 sequences, with 20% to 25% found just once. Sequences were derived from PBMCs, sampled roughly 20 days after the first yellow fever vaccination. The receptors here all came from a man aged 18 to 30 who received the YFV17D yellow fever vaccine.

This clonotype was recorded a few times. The chain uses TRBV5-1 and TRBJ2-2; 7 nucleotides agree with TRBD1. The germline CDR1 and CDR2 sequences are SGHRS and YFSETQ. V was pared by 8 bases and J by 2 bases, with 6 bases of the junction left unmatched. The CDR3 contains 14 residues. CDR3 loop: CASTGTANTGELFF. CDR3 DNA sequence: TGCGCCAGTACCGGGACAGCAAACACCGGGGAGCTGTTTTTT. The whole variable domain, filled in from reference TRBV5-1 and TRBJ2-2, reads KAGVTQTPRYLIKTRGQQVTLSCSPISGHRSVSWYQQTPGQGLQFLFEYFSETQRNKGNFPGRFSGRQFSNSRSEMNVSTLELGDSALYLCASTGTANTGELFFGEGSRLTVL.

This clonotype was counted between two and nine times. The chain couples TRBV5-5 to TRBJ2-1, with D perhaps matching TRBD1 or TRBD2 (5 bases each). V lost 4 bases and J 4 bases, leaving 18 bases between the germline ends. CDR1 SGHKS and CDR2 YYEKEE come from the germline V gene (reference sequence). The CDR3 length is 16 residues. The CDR3 loop is CASSAPGRSSYNEQFF. CDR3 bases: TGTGCCAGCAGCGCCCCGGGACGTAGTAGTTACAATGAGCAGTTCTTC. The full variable domain, rest sourced from reference TRBV5-5 and TRBJ2-1, is DAGVTQSPTHLIKTRGQQVTLRCSPISGHKSVSWYQQVLGQGPQFIFQYYEKEERGRGNFPDRFSARQFPNYSSELNVNALLLGDSALYLCASSAPGRSSYNEQFFGPGTRLTVL.

The rearrangement uses TRBV6-1 and TRBJ1-6; tentative D call: TRBD1 (5 bases). There are 15 residues in the CDR3. Looked up from germline, CDR1 is MNHNS and CDR2 is SASEGT. V dropped 7 bases and J dropped 10 bases, with 20 bases sitting between them. CDR3 in DNA: TGTGCCAGCAATATACAACCCTCTGGGGGGTCACCCCTCCACTTT. Translation gives CASNIQPSGGSPLHF.

The rearrangement links TRBV5-1 to TRBJ2-4; D is possibly TRBD1 (6 bases). Per the germline V gene, CDR1 is SGHRS and CDR2 is YFSETQ. The CDR3 runs to 17 residues. V shed 0 bases and J shed 1 base, with 14 bases lying between them. The DNA for the CDR3 is TGCGCCAGCAGCTTGGAGTGGGGAAGGGGGGCCAAAAACATTCAGTACTTC. As protein: CASSLEWGRGAKNIQYF.

The rearrangement joins TRBV12-3 or TRBV12-4 to TRBJ2-7; 11 nucleotides line up with TRBD1. Germline trimming cut 4 bases from V and 7 bases from J; bases unmatched to any gene: 3. This CDR3 is built from 13 residues. The CDR3 sequence: CASSSGTGGEQYF. DNA of the CDR3: TGTGCCAGCAGTTCCGGGACAGGGGGTGAGCAGTACTTC.

This chain's CDR3 is CSAENRAQETQYF. Here the CDR3 DNA reads TGCAGTGCTGAGAACAGGGCTCAAGAGACCCAGTACTTC. The V and J genes are TRBV20-1 and TRBJ2-5; tentatively, D is TRBD1 (6 bases). V dropped 5 bases and J dropped 2 bases, with 12 bases sitting between them. CDR1 is DFQATT, CDR2 SNEGSKA, per germline (reference sequence). The CDR3 contains 13 residues.

This clonotype was recorded at least ten times. The chain carries TRBV5-1 and TRBJ2-1; 13 nucleotides agree with TRBD2. The trim removed 4 bases at V and 4 bases at J, leaving 8 bases unmatched. The CDR3 extends over 17 amino acids. Germline loops: CDR1 SGHRS, CDR2 YFSETQ. CDR3 amino acids: CASSPTTSGGYYNEQFF. The DNA for the CDR3 is TGCGCCAGCAGCCCCACGACTAGCGGGGGGTATTACAATGAGCAGTTCTTC.

This clonotype has at least ten counts. The chain has TRBV9 and TRBJ1-1; possible D gene TRBD1, 5 bases. Germline lookup yields CDR1 SGDLS and CDR2 YYNGEE. The CDR3 is 14 residues long. V shed 0 bases and J shed 3 bases, with 9 bases lying between them. The CDR3 DNA follows: TGTGCCAGCAGCGTAGACGGGGCAGACACTGAAGCTTTCTTT. Its translation: CASSVDGADTEAFF.

The V call is TRBV25-1, the J call TRBJ2-2; 10 nucleotides agree with TRBD2. In germline, CDR1 is MGHDK, CDR2 SYGVNS. The CDR3 spans 15 residues. The J segment lost 1 base and the V segment lost 8 bases, leaving 4 bases of the junction unmatched. The CDR3 DNA reads as TGTGCCAGCGCCGGACTAGCGGTGAACACCGGGGAGCTGTTTTTT. Residues: CASAGLAVNTGELFF.

This clonotype occurred a few times. The genes are TRBV20-1 and TRBJ1-6; D possibly corresponds to TRBD1 (6 bases). Germline V lookup: CDR1 DFQATT, CDR2 SNEGSKA (reference sequence). Trimming stripped 2 bases from V and 4 bases from J, with 12 bases between. The CDR3 runs to 15 residues. The CDR3 protein is CSARRGEGYNSPLHF. The CDR3 DNA follows: TGCAGTGCTAGAAGGGGGGAGGGGTATAATTCACCCCTCCACTTT.

The gene calls are TRBV12-3 or TRBV12-4 and TRBJ2-2, with D perhaps TRBD1 (5 bases). This CDR3 contains 15 residues. Trimming removed 2 bases from V and 7 bases from J, with 14 bases in between. The CDR3 reads CASSLWQGYIGELFF. DNA of the CDR3: TGTGCCAGCAGTTTATGGCAGGGATACATCGGGGAGCTGTTTTTT.

The chain recombines TRBV10-3 with TRBJ2-2, with D perhaps assigned TRBD1 or TRBD2 (6 bases each). The ends were cut back, 2 bases at V and 3 bases at J, with 22 bases in the middle. Germline CDR1 and CDR2: ENHRY and SYGVKD. The CDR3 consists of 19 residues. CDR3: CAISEAAGSGAAHTGELFF. DNA of the CDR3: TGTGCCATCAGTGAGGCCGCGGGGTCAGGGGCGGCGCACACCGGGGAGCTGTTTTTT.

The CDR3 DNA follows: TGTGCCAGCAGCTTTAGACAGGACCTTAATGAAAAACTGTTTTTT. It encodes CASSFRQDLNEKLFF. The chain couples TRBV5-6 to TRBJ1-4; tentatively, D is TRBD1 (6 bases). Germline CDR1 SGHDT, CDR2 YYEEEE. V was clipped by 2 bases and J by 4 bases, with 12 bases between them. The CDR3 is 15 amino acids.

The rearrangement links TRBV7-8 to TRBJ2-1; D unresolved. The CDR3 consists of 15 residues. CDR1 is SGHVS and CDR2 is FQNEAQ in the germline V gene. Trimming took 3 bases from V and 0 from J, leaving 9 bases between them. CDR3 residues: CASSFNTNSYNEQFF. CDR3 sequence (DNA): TGTGCCAGCAGCTTTAATACGAACTCCTACAATGAGCAGTTCTTC.

This clonotype was counted a few times. The gene calls are TRBV6-2 or TRBV6-3 and TRBJ1-1; no definite D call. V lost 2 bases and J 3 bases, leaving 22 bases between the germline ends. Germline V lookup: CDR1 MNHEY, CDR2 SVGEGT. The CDR3 has 18 amino acids. The CDR3 loop reads CASSYRVSSSGKDTEAFF. The CDR3 DNA sequence: TGTGCCAGCAGTTACCGCGTTAGCTCCAGTGGGAAGGACACTGAAGCTTTCTTT.

The chain is built from TRBV15 and TRBJ1-1; perhaps TRBD1 as D (6 bases). V was pared by 5 bases and J by 7 bases, with 17 bases between. CDR3 size: 14 residues. Germline-derived CDR1 and CDR2 are LNHNV and YYDKDF (reference sequence). The DNA of the CDR3 is TGTGCCACCAGCCCTCTAAGGGGGACGGATGAAGCTTTCTTT. Translation gives CATSPLRGTDEAFF.

The V call is TRBV7-2, the J call TRBJ2-3; D gene ambiguous. Germline loops: CDR1 SGHTA, CDR2 FQGNSA. Trimming shortened V by 7 bases and J by 7 bases, and 24 bases separated the two germline ends. This CDR3 is built from 16 residues. The CDR3 DNA is TGTGCCAGCACCCCCTCTCCGCAGCGCCTAAATAATACGCAGTATTTT. Translated: CASTPSPQRLNNTQYF.

This clonotype was counted between two and nine times. The V call is TRBV20-1, the J call TRBJ2-5, with D perhaps given as TRBD1 or TRBD2 (5 bases each). Germline CDR1 reads DFQATT; CDR2 reads SNEGSKA (reference sequence). Trimming shortened V by 0 bases and J by 5 bases, and 13 bases separated the two germline ends. The CDR3 is 14 amino acids. In DNA, the CDR3 is TGCAGTGCTAGAGATAGGAGGCAGGGCGAGACCCAGTACTTC. Its protein product is CSARDRRQGETQYF.

For the CDR3, the DNA is TGCGCCAGTTACGACGGGGACAGTTTGAACACTGAAGCTTTCTTT. Protein product: CASYDGDSLNTEAFF. The V and J genes are TRBV5-1 and TRBJ1-1; 7 positions match TRBD1. Germline CDR1 is SGHRS and CDR2 is YFSETQ. The CDR3 sequence is 15 residues long. Trimming at V came to 8 bases and at J to 0 bases, leaving 10 bases not matched to a gene. Supplemented by reference TRBV5-1 and TRBJ1-1, the full variable domain reads KAGVTQTPRYLIKTRGQQVTLSCSPISGHRSVSWYQQTPGQGLQFLFEYFSETQRNKGNFPGRFSGRQFSNSRSEMNVSTLELGDSALYLCASYDGDSLNTEAFFGQGTRLTVV.

The J gene is TRBJ2-7, the V gene TRBV29-1; D remains ambiguous. Per the germline V gene, CDR1 is SQVTM and CDR2 is ANQGSEA. This CDR3 has 13 residues. CDR3 sequence: CSIVGGLLYEQYF. In DNA form, the CDR3 reads TGCAGTATCGTCGGTGGTCTACTTTACGAGCAGTACTTC.

This clonotype was seen a handful of times. The chain joins TRBV15 to TRBJ1-3; D not resolved. Trimming pared 5 bases from V and 4 bases from J, leaving 9 bases between. CDR3 size: 13 residues. Germline CDR1 is LNHNV and CDR2 is YYDKDF (reference sequence). DNA of the CDR3: TGTGCCACCAGCCCCGGCCGCGGAAACACCATATATTTT. It is translated as CATSPGRGNTIYF.

The chain couples TRBV6-6 to TRBJ2-1, with D unresolved. Germline CDR1 and CDR2: MNHNY and SVGAGI (reference sequence). The ends were cut back, 2 bases at V and 9 bases at J, with 8 bases in the middle. The CDR3 totals 12 residues. CDR3 residues: CASSYDLTEQFF. The CDR3, as DNA: TGTGCCAGCAGTTACGATCTGACTGAGCAGTTCTTC.